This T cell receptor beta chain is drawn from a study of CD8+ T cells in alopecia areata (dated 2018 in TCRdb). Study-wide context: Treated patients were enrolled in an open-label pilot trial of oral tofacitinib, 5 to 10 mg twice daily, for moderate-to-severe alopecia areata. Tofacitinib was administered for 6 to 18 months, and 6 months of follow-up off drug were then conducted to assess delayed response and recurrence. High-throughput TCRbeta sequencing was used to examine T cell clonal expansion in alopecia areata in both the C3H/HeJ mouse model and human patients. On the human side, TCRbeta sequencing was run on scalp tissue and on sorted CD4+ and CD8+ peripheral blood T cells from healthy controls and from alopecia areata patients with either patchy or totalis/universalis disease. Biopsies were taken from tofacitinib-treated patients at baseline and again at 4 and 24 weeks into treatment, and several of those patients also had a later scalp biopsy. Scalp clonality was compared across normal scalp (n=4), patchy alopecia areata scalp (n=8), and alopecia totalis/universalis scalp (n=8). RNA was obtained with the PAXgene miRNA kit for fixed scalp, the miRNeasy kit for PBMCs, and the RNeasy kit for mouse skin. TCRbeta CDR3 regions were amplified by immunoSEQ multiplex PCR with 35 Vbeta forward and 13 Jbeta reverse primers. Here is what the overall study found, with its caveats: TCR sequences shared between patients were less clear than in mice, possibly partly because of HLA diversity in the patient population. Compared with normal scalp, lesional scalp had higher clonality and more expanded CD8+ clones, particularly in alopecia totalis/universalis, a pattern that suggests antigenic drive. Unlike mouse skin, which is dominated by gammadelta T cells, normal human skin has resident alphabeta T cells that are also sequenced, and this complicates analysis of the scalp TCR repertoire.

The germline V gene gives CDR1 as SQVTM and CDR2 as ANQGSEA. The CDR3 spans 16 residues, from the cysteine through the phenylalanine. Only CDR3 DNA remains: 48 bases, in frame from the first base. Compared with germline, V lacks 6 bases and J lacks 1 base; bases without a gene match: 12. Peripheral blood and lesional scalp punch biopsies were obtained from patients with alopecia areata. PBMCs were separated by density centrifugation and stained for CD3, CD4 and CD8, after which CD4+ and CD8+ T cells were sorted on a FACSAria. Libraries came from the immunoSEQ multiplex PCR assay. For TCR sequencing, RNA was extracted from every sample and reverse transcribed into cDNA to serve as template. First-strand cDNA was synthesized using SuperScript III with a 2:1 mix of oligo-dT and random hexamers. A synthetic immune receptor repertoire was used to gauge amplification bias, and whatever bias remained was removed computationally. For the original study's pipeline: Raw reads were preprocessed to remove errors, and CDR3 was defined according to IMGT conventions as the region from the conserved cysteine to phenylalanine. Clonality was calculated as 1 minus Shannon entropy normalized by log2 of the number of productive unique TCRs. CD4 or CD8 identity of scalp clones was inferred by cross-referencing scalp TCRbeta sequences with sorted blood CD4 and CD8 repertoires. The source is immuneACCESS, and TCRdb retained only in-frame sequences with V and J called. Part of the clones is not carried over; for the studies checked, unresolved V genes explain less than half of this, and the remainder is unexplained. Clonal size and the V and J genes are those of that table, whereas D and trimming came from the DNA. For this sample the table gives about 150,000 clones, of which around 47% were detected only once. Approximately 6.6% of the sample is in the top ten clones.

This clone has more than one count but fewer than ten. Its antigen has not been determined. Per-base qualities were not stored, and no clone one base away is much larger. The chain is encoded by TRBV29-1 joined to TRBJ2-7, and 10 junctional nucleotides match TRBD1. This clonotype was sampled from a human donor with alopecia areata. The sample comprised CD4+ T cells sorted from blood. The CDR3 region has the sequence CSVSSGQGRPSYEQYF. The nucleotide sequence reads TGCAGCGTCTCCTCGGGACAGGGGCGCCCATCCTACGAGCAGTACTTC.